This T cell receptor beta chain was observed in a study of graft-versus-host responses after intestinal transplantation (dated by TCRdb to the early 2020s). The study in broad terms: Recipients received multivisceral, liver-intestinal, or isolated intestinal transplants. Anti-thymocyte globulin induction was given to all recipients, followed by maintenance tacrolimus and steroids for approximately 3 years. Graft-versus-host and host-versus-graft alloreactive T cell clones were tracked in the graft, circulation and bone marrow after intestinal transplantation using bulk TCR-beta CDR3 sequencing. Alloreactive clones were identified by sequencing pre-transplant mixed lymphocyte reaction products and comparing these products with unstimulated pre-transplant donor and recipient T cells. The cohort enrolled some 24 intestinal transplant recipients, one of whom was a retransplant, and a few patients without pretransplant specimens were excluded. A peak of at least 4% donor T cells among recipient peripheral blood mononuclear cells was the definition used for donor T cell macrochimerism. Instead of going to the commercial service, samples from a few later patients were sequenced in-house on an Illumina MiSeq and processed with MiXCR.

Results and caveats for the whole study, not just this receptor: Early after transplant, peak levels of circulating GvH clones were found to be associated with declines in HvG clones. GvH clones turned up in recipient bone marrow, with some appearing earlier in ileal mucosa or blood, a pattern consistent with an intestinal mucosal origin. Patients with donor T cell macrochimerism had high GvH to HvG T cell clonal ratios in their allografts. Conclusions were limited by the relatively low number and heterogeneity of intestinal transplant patients.

Trimming leaves V shorter by 11 bases and J shorter by 4 bases, with the junction holding 6 bases beyond the gene matches. There are 13 amino acids in the CDR3, from cysteine to phenylalanine inclusive. Left in the record is the CDR3 DNA by itself, 39 bases read in frame from the first base. Taken from the germline V gene, the CDR1 and CDR2 loops are SNHLY and FYNNEI. The time point label, as the study defines it: cells obtained before transplantation from donor or recipient. CD3+CD4+ and CD3+CD8+ populations were FACS-sorted from unstimulated pre-transplant donor and recipient cells taken from spleen or lymph nodes. The library was produced with the immunoSEQ multiplex PCR assay. For most patients, genomic DNA was isolated using the Qiagen DNeasy Blood and Tissue Kit and was shipped frozen to Adaptive Biotechnologies for TCR sequencing. For most patients, genomic DNA was subjected to high-throughput TCR-beta CDR3 sequencing by Adaptive Biotechnologies. The study's processing was this. Adaptive's ImmunoSEQ software supplied the TCR sequencing data for 18 patients, while MiXCR and VDJtools were used to process a few other patients. To correct CD4 versus CD8 sorting errors, sequences present in both subsets at a frequency ratio below 5:1 were removed. CDR3 nucleotide sequences shared by donor and recipient were removed because the origin of these sequences could not be assigned. To be classed as alloreactive, a clone needed at least 2-fold expansion over unstimulated cells and a minimum CFSE-low frequency of 0.002% (template counts) or 0.001% (read counts). Mappable clones were those detected in sequenced pre-transplant spleen, lymph node, or MLR CFSE-low populations of the donor or recipient. The cumulative frequency of alloreactive clones was calculated as a percentage of all sequences, weighted by copy number. TCRdb obtained this table from immuneACCESS and retained in-frame rearrangements with V and J assigned. These tables miss some clones; where compared with another copy, unresolved V genes account for less than half of the shortfall, and the remainder is unexplained. V and J calls and clone size are those listed in that table; D and trimming were worked out from the DNA. The sample table lists approximately 68,000 clones, 90% of them with a count of one. The ten largest clones add up to roughly 3.9% of the sample.

Remarks on this clone: No cognate antigen has been identified for it. No base qualities exist here, and no much larger clone lies one base off it.

The rearranged segments are TRBV2 and TRBJ2-1, with 9 junctional bases fitting TRBD2. Sample: unstimulated CD8+ T cells sorted from spleen or lymph node cells, taken before transplant. This TCR came from a human donor who was the organ donor for an intestinal transplant. CDR3 sequence: CAVRGGRYNEQFF. In nucleotide form, the sequence is TGTGCCGTGCGGGGGGGCCGGTACAATGAGCAGTTCTTC.